Listed here are 6 T cell receptor beta chains from one sample, sequenced in a study of blood T cells in healthy people across ages. With a J-beta primer mix and a sample-barcoded 5' primer, a second PCR ran 7 to 11 cycles. From the 5' RACE reads, TCRdb called clonotypes with MiXCR, one entry per CDR3 protein. The table records around 820,000 distinct CDR3 sequences, just under 25% of them present only once. The same sample was also studied in work on T cells of mothers and their children.

The source material was blood. These receptor sequences come from a boy aged 10-17 years in good health.

The rearrangement links TRBV5-6 to TRBJ2-5, with TRBD2 matching 9 bases. The DNA end favors TRBJ2-1, so the J call may be wrong. Per the germline V gene, CDR1 is SGHDT and CDR2 is YYEEEE. The CDR3 is made up of 16 amino acids. CDR3 residues: CASSLLGVSGSGEQFF. Here the CDR3 DNA reads TGTGCCAGCAGCTTGCTCGGAGTTAGCGGGAGTGGAGAGCAGTTCTTC.

The rearrangement uses TRBV7-9 and TRBJ2-7, with TRBD1 identical over 7 bases. The V segment lost 4 bases and the J segment 4 bases; nucleotides outside the gene matches: 10. The V gene's germline CDR1 is SEHNR and CDR2 FQNEAQ (reference sequence). The CDR3 sequence is 15 residues long. The DNA for the CDR3 is TGTGCCAGCAGCTCGACCCTGGGACAGAGTTACGAGCAGTACTTC. Amino acid sequence: CASSSTLGQSYEQYF.

J is TRBJ2-2 and V is TRBV29-1; 8 nucleotides line up with TRBD2. Germline CDR1 reads SQVTM; CDR2 reads ANQGSEA. This CDR3 is built from 17 residues. V was pared by 0 bases and J by 6 bases, with 12 bases of the junction left unmatched. The CDR3 sequence: CSVEDPSGLGDAGELFF. Here the CDR3 DNA reads TGCAGCGTTGAAGATCCGTCGGGACTAGGGGACGCCGGGGAGCTGTTTTTT.

The table lists this clonotype with a few counts. The chain is built from TRBV4-2 and TRBJ2-7, with D tentatively TRBD2 (5 bases). Per the germline V gene, CDR1 is LGHNA and CDR2 is YNFKEQ. Trimming cost V 4 bases and J 3 bases, with 16 bases left between them. The CDR3 has 15 amino acids. This chain's CDR3 is CASSPWLSENYEQYF. DNA for the CDR3: TGTGCCAGCAGCCCCTGGCTTAGCGAGAACTACGAGCAGTACTTC.

This chain uses TRBV4-3 with TRBJ1-2, with no clear D. CDR3 length: 18 residues. V shed 0 bases and J shed 4 bases, with 21 bases lying between them. Germline V gives CDR1 LGHNA, CDR2 YSLEER. CDR3 coding DNA: TGCGCCAGCAGCCAAGAGGCCCCCAGTTGGTACTCGTCCTATGGCTACACCTTC. It yields the protein CASSQEAPSWYSSYGYTF.

This chain joins TRBV11-2 and TRBJ2-1, with TRBD2 matching 12 bases. V trimming: 5 bases; J trimming: 0 bases; junction bases outside the gene matches: 14. The germline CDR1 and CDR2 sequences are SGHAT and FQNNGV. This CDR3 is 20 amino acids long. DNA of the CDR3: TGTGCCAGCAGCCTACATACTAGCGGGAGGCCCTTGAGCTCCTACAATGAGCAGTTCTTC. It codes for CASSLHTSGRPLSSYNEQFF. The full variable domain, completed using reference TRBV11-2 and TRBJ2-1, is EAGVAQSPRYKIIEKRQSVAFWCNPISGHATLYWYQQILGQGPKLLIQFQNNGVVDDSQLPKDRFSAERLKGVDSTLKIQPAKLEDSAVYLCASSLHTSGRPLSSYNEQFFGPGTRLTVL.